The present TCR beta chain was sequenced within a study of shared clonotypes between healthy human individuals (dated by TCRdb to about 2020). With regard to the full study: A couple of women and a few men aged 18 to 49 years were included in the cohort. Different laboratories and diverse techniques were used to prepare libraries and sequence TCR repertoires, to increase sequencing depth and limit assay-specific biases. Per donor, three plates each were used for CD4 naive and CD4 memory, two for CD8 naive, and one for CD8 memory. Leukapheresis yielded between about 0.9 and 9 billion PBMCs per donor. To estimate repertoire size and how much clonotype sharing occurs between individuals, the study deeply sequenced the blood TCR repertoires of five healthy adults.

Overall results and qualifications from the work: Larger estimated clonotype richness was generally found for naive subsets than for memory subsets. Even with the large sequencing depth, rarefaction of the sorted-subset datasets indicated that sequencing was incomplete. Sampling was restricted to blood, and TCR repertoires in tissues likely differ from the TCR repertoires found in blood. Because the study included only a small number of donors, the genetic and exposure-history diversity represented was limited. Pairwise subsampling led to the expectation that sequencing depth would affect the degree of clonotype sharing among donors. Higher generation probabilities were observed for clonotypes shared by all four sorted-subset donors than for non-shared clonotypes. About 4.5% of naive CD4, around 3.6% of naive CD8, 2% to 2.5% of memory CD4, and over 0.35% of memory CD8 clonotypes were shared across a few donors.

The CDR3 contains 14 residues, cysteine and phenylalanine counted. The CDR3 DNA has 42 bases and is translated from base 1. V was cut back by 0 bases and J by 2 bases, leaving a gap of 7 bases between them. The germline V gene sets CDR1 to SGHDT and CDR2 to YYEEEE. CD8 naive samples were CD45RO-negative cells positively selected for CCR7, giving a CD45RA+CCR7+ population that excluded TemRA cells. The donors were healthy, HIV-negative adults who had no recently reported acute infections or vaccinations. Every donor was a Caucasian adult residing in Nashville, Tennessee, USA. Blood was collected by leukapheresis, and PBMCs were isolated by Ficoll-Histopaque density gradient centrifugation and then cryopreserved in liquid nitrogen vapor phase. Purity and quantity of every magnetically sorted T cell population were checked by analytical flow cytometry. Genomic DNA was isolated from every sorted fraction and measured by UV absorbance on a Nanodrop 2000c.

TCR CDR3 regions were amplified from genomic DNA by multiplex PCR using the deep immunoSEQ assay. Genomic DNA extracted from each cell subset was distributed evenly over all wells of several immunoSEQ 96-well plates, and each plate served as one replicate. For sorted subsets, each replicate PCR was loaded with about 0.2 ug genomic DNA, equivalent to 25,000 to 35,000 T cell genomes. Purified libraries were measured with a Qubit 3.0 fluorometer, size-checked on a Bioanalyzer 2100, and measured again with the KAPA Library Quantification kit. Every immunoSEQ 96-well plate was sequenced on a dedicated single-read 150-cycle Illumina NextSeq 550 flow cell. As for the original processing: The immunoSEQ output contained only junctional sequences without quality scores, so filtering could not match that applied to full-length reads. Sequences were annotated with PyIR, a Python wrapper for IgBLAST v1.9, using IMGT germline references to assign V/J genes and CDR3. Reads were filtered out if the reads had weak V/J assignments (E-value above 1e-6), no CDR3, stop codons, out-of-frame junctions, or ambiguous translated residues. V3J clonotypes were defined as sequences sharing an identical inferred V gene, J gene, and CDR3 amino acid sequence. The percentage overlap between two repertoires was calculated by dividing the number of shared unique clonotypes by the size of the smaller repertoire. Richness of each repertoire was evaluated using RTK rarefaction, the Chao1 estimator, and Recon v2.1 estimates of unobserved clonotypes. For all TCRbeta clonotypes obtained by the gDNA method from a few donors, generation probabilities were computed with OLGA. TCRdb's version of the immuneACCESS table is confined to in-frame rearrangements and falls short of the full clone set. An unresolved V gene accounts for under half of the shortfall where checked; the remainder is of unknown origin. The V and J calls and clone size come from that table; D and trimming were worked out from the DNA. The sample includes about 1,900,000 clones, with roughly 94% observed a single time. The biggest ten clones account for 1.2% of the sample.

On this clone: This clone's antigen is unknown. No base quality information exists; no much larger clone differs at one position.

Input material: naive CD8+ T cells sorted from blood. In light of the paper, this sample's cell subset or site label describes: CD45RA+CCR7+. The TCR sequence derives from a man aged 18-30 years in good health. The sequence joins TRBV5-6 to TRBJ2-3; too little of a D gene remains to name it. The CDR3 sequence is CASSLGRDTDTQYF. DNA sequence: TGTGCCAGCAGCTTGGGTAGGGACACAGATACGCAGTATTTT.